Presented here are 32 T cell receptor beta chains from one specimen sequenced in a study of shared clonotypes between healthy human individuals. Sequencing was performed with immunoSEQ multiplex PCR; in TCRdb, only in-frame clones are kept and a portion is missing. The data show 740,000 or so clones, more than 70% seen once. The sequenced material came from memory CD4+ T cells sorted from blood. Subset specified: CD45RA-negative fraction. Receptors were obtained from a woman aged 25 to 45 in good health.

The chain is built from TRBV7-7 and TRBJ2-5; 9 bases are a match to TRBD2. The germline V gene has CDR1 SSHAT and CDR2 FNYEAQ (reference sequence). V gave up 5 bases and J gave up 4 bases; unmatched junction bases: 14. This CDR3 is built from 17 residues. CDR3 loop: CASSPGSGRTLLETQYF. Here the CDR3 DNA reads TGTGCCAGCAGCCCAGGGAGCGGGAGGACGCTCCTAGAGACCCAGTACTTC.

The rearrangement links TRBV19 to TRBJ2-7; D perhaps matches TRBD2 (5 bases). Germline lookup yields CDR1 LNHDA and CDR2 SQIVND (reference sequence). V was shortened by 6 bases and J by 4 bases, with 16 bases between the two germline ends. The CDR3 is made up of 14 amino acids. DNA for the CDR3: TGTGCCAGTAGAGAGGAGGTCTTCCCTTACGAGCAGTACTTC. This encodes CASREEVFPYEQYF.

V usage is TRBV25-1 and J usage is TRBJ2-1; D ambiguous. Germline V gene data show CDR1 as MGHDK and CDR2 as SYGVNS. There are 15 residues in the CDR3. The ends were cut back, 1 base at V and 0 bases at J, with 7 bases in the middle. As DNA, the CDR3 is TGTGCCAGCAGTGAATCCCTAGACTCCTACAATGAGCAGTTCTTC. This sequence encodes CASSESLDSYNEQFF.

The gene calls are TRBV7-6 and TRBJ1-3; maybe TRBD1 (5 bases). Per germline, CDR1 SGHVS and CDR2 FNYEAQ. Trimming took off 8 bases at V and 0 bases at J, with 14 bases between the two ends. This CDR3 spans 15 amino acids. The CDR3 spells CASGYDGASGNTIYF. The CDR3 DNA sequence: TGTGCCAGCGGATACGACGGGGCCTCTGGAAACACCATATATTTT.

The chain couples TRBV2 to TRBJ2-7; D remains ambiguous. Trimming took off 6 bases at V and 3 bases at J, with 6 bases between the two ends. This CDR3 comprises 11 residues. CDR1 and CDR2 (germline): SNHLY, FYNNEI. CDR3 DNA sequence: TGTGCCAGCAGGTTCGACTACGAGCAGTACTTC. This codes for CASRFDYEQYF.

This clone was found once. The chain uses TRBV28 and TRBJ2-5; 7 bases line up with TRBD2. Per the germline V gene, CDR1 is MDHEN and CDR2 is SYDVKM. The CDR3 runs 15 residues. J lost 2 bases, V lost 9 bases, and 12 bases had no gene match. Written as DNA, the CDR3 is TGTGCCAGTGGGGGGGGTGATACCGGTCAAGAGACCCAGTACTTC. Protein: CASGGGDTGQETQYF.

The count of this clone is one. This chain connects TRBV7-3 to TRBJ1-2, with D possibly being TRBD1 (6 bases). Germline CDR1 SGHTA, CDR2 FQGTGA. V lost 2 bases to trimming and J lost 4 bases, with 17 bases between them. The CDR3 has 16 amino acids. CDR3 amino acids: CASSLEGGPGSYGYTF. The CDR3 DNA sequence: TGTGCCAGCAGCTTAGAGGGGGGTCCCGGGAGCTATGGCTACACCTTC.

This chain connects TRBV4-1 to TRBJ2-2; 9 positions match TRBD2. The V gene's germline CDR1 is MGHRA and CDR2 YSYEKL. The V segment lost 4 bases and the J segment 0 bases; nucleotides outside the gene matches: 9. This CDR3 has 18 amino acids. The CDR3 spells CASSRKTSGPTNTGELFF. CDR3 nucleotide sequence: TGCGCCAGCAGCCGCAAGACTAGCGGACCCACGAACACCGGGGAGCTGTTTTTT.

The V and J genes are TRBV4-1 and TRBJ2-4; the match to TRBD2 covers 8 bases. The CDR3 is 17 residues long. Germline loops: CDR1 MGHRA, CDR2 YSYEKL. V was pared by 1 base and J by 3 bases, with 8 bases of the junction left unmatched. CDR3 protein: CASSQGGSGLVKNIQYF. The CDR3 region has the DNA TGCGCCAGCAGCCAAGGGGGGTCGGGACTAGTCAAAAACATTCAGTACTTC.

V and J are TRBV6-5 and TRBJ2-1; 13 nucleotides line up with TRBD2. Per the germline V gene, CDR1 is MNHEY and CDR2 is SVGAGI. Trimming at V came to 2 bases and at J to 2 bases, leaving 0 bases not matched to a gene. There are 16 residues in the CDR3. CDR3 sequence: CASSYGTSGTYNEQFF. In nucleotides, the CDR3 is TGTGCCAGCAGTTACGGGACTAGCGGGACCTACAATGAGCAGTTCTTC.

This clone was seen once. This sequence joins TRBV20-1 and TRBJ2-7; D remains unclear. The V end was cut by 6 bases, the J end by 3 bases, with 9 bases between. Germline values: CDR1 DFQATT, CDR2 SNEGSKA (reference sequence). The CDR3 has 11 amino acids. CDR3 in DNA: TGCAGTGCGCGGAGTGGCTACGAGCAGTACTTC. Translated, it gives CSARSGYEQYF.

This clone came up a few times. The chain carries TRBV15 and TRBJ1-2, with unresolved D. Germline CDR1 LNHNV, CDR2 YYDKDF (reference sequence). The CDR3 has 17 residues. Trimming shortened V by 0 bases and J by 5 bases, and 19 bases separated the two germline ends. This chain's CDR3 is CATSRDLVGPGRYGYTF. The CDR3 DNA follows: TGTGCCACCAGCAGAGACCTAGTTGGGCCTGGGCGATATGGCTACACCTTC.

V gene TRBV28 combines with J gene TRBJ2-1; D perhaps matches TRBD1 (5 bases). Trimming pared 5 bases from V and 6 bases from J, leaving 11 bases between. Germline CDR1 is MDHEN and CDR2 is SYDVKM. The CDR3 is 13 residues long. CDR3 sequence reads: CASSATVLNEQFF. In DNA form, the CDR3 reads TGTGCCAGCAGTGCGACAGTTCTCAATGAGCAGTTCTTC. Based on the CDR3 plus reference TRBV28 and TRBJ2-1, the full variable domain is DVKVTQSSRYLVKRTGEKVFLECVQDMDHENMFWYRQDPGLGLRLIYFSYDVKMKEKGDIPEGYSVSREKKERFSLILESASTNQTSMYLCASSATVLNEQFFGPGTRLTVL.

The V and J genes are TRBV28 and TRBJ1-2; D is perhaps TRBD1 (5 bases). Between the trimmed V and J ends, which lost 2 bases and 6 bases, there was a span of 13 bases. Germline V lookup: CDR1 MDHEN, CDR2 SYDVKM. This CDR3 region has 14 residues. This CDR3 reads CASSLRLGGDGYTF. The CDR3 region has the DNA TGTGCCAGCAGTTTACGTCTGGGAGGGGATGGCTACACCTTC.

The chain combines TRBV15 with TRBJ2-3, with 9 nucleotides matching TRBD2. The CDR3 consists of 16 residues. Losses at the gene ends were 0 bases for V and 0 bases for J; bases not matched to a gene: 1. Per germline, CDR1 LNHNV and CDR2 YYDKDF (reference sequence). The CDR3 loop reads CATSRDLAGSTDTQYF. The CDR3 nucleotides are TGTGCCACCAGCAGAGATCTAGCGGGAAGCACAGATACGCAGTATTTT.

Concerning this clone itself: A much larger clone lies one base from this, so it may be a read error. The same CDR3 is also encoded by other DNA sequences in this sample. The genes are TRBV28 and TRBJ2-1, with 9 bases lining up with TRBD2. After removal of 4 bases from V and 8 bases from J, the junction contained 12 bases not matched to a gene. CDR3 length: 16 amino acids. Germline CDR1 reads MDHEN; CDR2 reads SYDVKM. CDR3 DNA sequence: TGTGCCAGCAGTTCCCCGACTGGGACTAGCTGGTATGAGCAGTTCTTC. Residues: CASSSPTGTSWYEQFF.

The chain uses TRBV19 and TRBJ1-1; 8 nucleotides agree with TRBD1. The CDR3 runs to 15 residues. Losses at the gene ends were 4 bases for V and 4 bases for J; bases not matched to a gene: 8. Germline-derived CDR1 and CDR2 are LNHDA and SQIVND (reference sequence). In DNA form, the CDR3 reads TGTGCCAGTAGTACAGGGGGCGAGGTGGGCACTGAAGCTTTCTTT. Amino acids: CASSTGGEVGTEAFF.

This clone appeared a few times. The gene calls are TRBV19 and TRBJ2-3; D is undetermined. The CDR3 covers 15 residues. The germline V gene has CDR1 LNHDA and CDR2 SQIVND (reference sequence). The ends were cut back, 6 bases at V and 1 base at J, with 14 bases in the middle. The CDR3 DNA is TGTGCCAGTAGCCCGATGGCCAGCGGCACAGATACGCAGTATTTT. Translating it yields CASSPMASGTDTQYF.

The chain combines TRBV7-3 with TRBJ1-1, with 9 positions matching TRBD1. Per germline, CDR1 SGHTA and CDR2 FQGTGA. CDR3 size: 15 residues. Germline trimming cut 5 bases from V and 5 bases from J; bases unmatched to any gene: 9. For the CDR3, the DNA is TGTGCCAGCAGCCCCAGTGGGACAGGGATAACTGAAGCTTTCTTT. Its protein product is CASSPSGTGITEAFF.

V is TRBV18 and J is TRBJ2-5; D is unresolved. The CDR3 has 11 residues. The V gene lost 6 bases and the J gene lost 3 bases, with 5 bases spanning the gap. In germline, CDR1 is KGHSH, CDR2 LQKENI. The CDR3 protein is CASSSKETQYF. CDR3 in DNA: TGTGCCAGCTCGTCTAAAGAGACCCAGTACTTC.

The chain carries TRBV7-2 and TRBJ2-7; 7 nucleotides line up with TRBD1. The CDR3 has 14 residues. With 3 bases clipped from V and 0 bases from J, the junction kept 2 bases outside the gene matches. Germline-derived CDR1 and CDR2 are SGHTA and FQGNSA. The CDR3 sequence is CASSFTGASYEQYF. The DNA of the CDR3 is TGTGCCAGCAGCTTTACAGGGGCCTCCTACGAGCAGTACTTC.

The chain joins TRBV29-1 to TRBJ1-2; TRBD1 matches 7 bases. The germline CDR1 and CDR2 sequences are SQVTM and ANQGSEA. The CDR3 is 14 residues long. The V gene end was trimmed by 7 bases and the J gene end by 7 bases; junction bases not matched to a gene: 15. The CDR3 is CSAKPGQAPSGYTF. CDR3 bases: TGCAGCGCCAAACCCGGACAGGCCCCTAGTGGCTACACCTTC.

The chain uses TRBV5-8 and TRBJ2-1; D is possibly TRBD2 (6 bases). From germline, CDR1 is SGHTS and CDR2 YDEGEE. The CDR3 has 16 amino acids. The germline V and J ends were trimmed by 2 bases and 2 bases, with 14 bases remaining between them. CDR3 sequence (DNA): TGTGCCAGCAGCTTCCTTGGGGGGAGGACCTACAATGAGCAGTTCTTC. It encodes CASSFLGGRTYNEQFF.

V usage is TRBV7-3 and J usage is TRBJ2-3; D not resolved. Germline V lookup: CDR1 SGHTA, CDR2 FQGTGA. V lost 2 bases and J lost 0, with 9 bases in between. The CDR3 runs 15 residues. Written as DNA, the CDR3 is TGTGCCAGCAGCTTACGAGGTCTCAGCACAGATACGCAGTATTTT. Amino acid sequence: CASSLRGLSTDTQYF.

This clone was detected a few times. The chain employs TRBV25-1 and TRBJ2-3; 9 bases agree with TRBD1. Unmatched junction bases numbered 9, after V lost 7 bases and J lost 4 bases. Per the germline V gene, CDR1 is MGHDK and CDR2 is SYGVNS. The CDR3 length is 15 residues. The CDR3 DNA is TGTGCCAGCACCACTCCGGGACAGGGAGCAGATACGCAGTATTTT. This codes for CASTTPGQGADTQYF.

The chain couples TRBV28 to TRBJ2-7, with 8 bases matching TRBD2. CDR1 is MDHEN and CDR2 is SYDVKM in the germline V gene. The CDR3 runs 15 residues. Losses at the gene ends were 5 bases for V and 4 bases for J; bases not matched to a gene: 10. The CDR3 sequence is CASSLDGRAGYEQYF. The DNA of the CDR3 is TGTGCCAGCAGTCTTGACGGGAGGGCCGGATACGAGCAGTACTTC. Filled out from reference TRBV28 and TRBJ2-7, the complete variable domain reads DVKVTQSSRYLVKRTGEKVFLECVQDMDHENMFWYRQDPGLGLRLIYFSYDVKMKEKGDIPEGYSVSREKKERFSLILESASTNQTSMYLCASSLDGRAGYEQYFGPGTRLTVT.

This rearrangement joins TRBV5-1 to TRBJ2-1, with TRBD2 identical over 11 bases. J was trimmed by 4 bases and V by 4 bases; bases with no gene match: 4. The germline V gene has CDR1 SGHRS and CDR2 YFSETQ. The CDR3 length is 15 residues. For the CDR3, the DNA is TGCGCCAGCAGCCAAGGGACTAGCGGATACAATGAGCAGTTCTTC. This sequence encodes CASSQGTSGYNEQFF.

Note on this clone: This probably arose from a read error, given a far larger clone one base away. The chain joins TRBV28 to TRBJ1-1; TRBD1 matches 7 bases. CDR1 and CDR2 from the germline V gene are MDHEN and SYDVKM. The CDR3 spans 16 residues. CDR3: CASSWTTSGDSTKAFF. DNA for the CDR3: TGTGCCAGCAGTTGGACAACCTCGGGGGACAGCACTAAAGCTTTCTTT.

This chain connects TRBV11-2 to TRBJ2-1; TRBD2 aligns across 7 bases. The CDR3 runs 14 residues. V gave up 3 bases and J gave up 2 bases; unmatched junction bases: 1. Germline V gene data show CDR1 as SGHAT and CDR2 as FQNNGV. CDR3: CASSLGTTYNEQFF. DNA of the CDR3: TGTGCCAGCAGCTTGGGGACTACCTACAATGAGCAGTTCTTC.

This chain connects TRBV29-1 to TRBJ2-7; D possibly corresponds to TRBD2 (5 bases). V was clipped by 4 bases and J by 5 bases, with 18 bases between them. The CDR3 runs to 14 residues. Germline lookup yields CDR1 SQVTM and CDR2 ANQGSEA. CDR3 coding DNA: TGCAGCGTTGCGCAGAGAGGACTGGGTCACGAGCAGTACTTC. Translating gives CSVAQRGLGHEQYF.

This clone was seen a handful of times. The chain carries TRBV6-1 and TRBJ1-5; 8 nucleotides agree with TRBD1. The V and J ends lost 3 bases and 8 bases, in that order; junction bases with no gene match: 9. The CDR3 covers 15 residues. CDR1 and CDR2 from the germline V gene are MNHNS and SASEGT. The CDR3 nucleotides read TGTGCCAGCAGTGACCATGACAGGGGTCGTAAGCCCCAGCATTTT. This sequence encodes CASSDHDRGRKPQHF.

With respect to this clone: Other nucleotide sequences in the sample specify the same CDR3. The chain employs TRBV5-1 and TRBJ2-3; D is undetermined. The ends were cut back, 0 bases at V and 0 bases at J, with 8 bases in the middle. This CDR3 comprises 15 residues. In germline, CDR1 is SGHRS, CDR2 YFSETQ. CDR3 DNA: TGCGCCAGCAGCTTGGGTCAAATCAGCACAGATACGCAGTATTTT. It yields the protein CASSLGQISTDTQYF. The full variable domain, rest sourced from reference TRBV5-1 and TRBJ2-3, is KAGVTQTPRYLIKTRGQQVTLSCSPISGHRSVSWYQQTPGQGLQFLFEYFSETQRNKGNFPGRFSGRQFSNSRSEMNVSTLELGDSALYLCASSLGQISTDTQYFGPGTRLTVL.